This is a list of T cell receptor beta chains from one sample in a study of cytomegalovirus exposure and HLA in healthy donors. The method was immunoSEQ multiplex PCR; TCRdb's version includes in-frame clones alone and lacks a portion of them. The data show about 80,000 clones, 80% seen once. The sequenced sample consisted of PBMCs. Receptors were obtained from a man aged 50 or older in good health and CMV-seropositive. CDR3s include the opening cysteine and the closing phenylalanine or tryptophan. D genes are given only for firm matches. A clone size is listed for some rows: how often the clone was seen (once, few, many), or a class if it is expanded.

d_call	clone_size	v_call	j_call	cdr3_aa	cdr3_nt
TRBD2	-	TRBV7-2	TRBJ2-1	CASSLVTSGYNEQFF	TGTGCCAGCAGCTTAGTGACTAGCGGGTACAATGAGCAGTTCTTC
TRBD1	-	TRBV6-6	TRBJ1-2	CATETGGYGYTF	TGTGCCACCGAAACAGGGGGATATGGCTACACCTTC
TRBD1	-	TRBV6-5	TRBJ1-1	CASSYRDSSAFF	TGTGCCAGCAGTTACCGGGACAGTTCGGCTTTCTTT
-	-	TRBV5-5	TRBJ1-1	CASSLTPGRAGAEAFF	TGTGCCAGCAGCTTGACTCCAGGGAGGGCCGGGGCTGAAGCTTTCTTT
TRBD1	-	TRBV30	TRBJ2-1	CARTSGTGAYNEQFF	TGTGCCCGAACATCCGGGACAGGGGCCTACAATGAGCAGTTCTTC
-	-	TRBV6-6	TRBJ2-3	CASSWSGEGTDTQYF	TGTGCCAGCAGTTGGTCTGGCGAGGGCACAGATACGCAGTATTTT
-	once	TRBV6-1	TRBJ2-7	CASSEWFRAEYEQYF	TGTGCCAGCAGTGAATGGTTCAGGGCCGAATACGAGCAGTACTTC
TRBD1	-	TRBV7-6	TRBJ2-7	CASSPRTGPYEQYF	TGTGCCAGCAGCCCCCGGACAGGGCCCTACGAGCAGTACTTC
TRBD1	-	TRBV5-6	TRBJ1-4	CASSLGGGWNEKLFF	TGTGCCAGCAGCTTAGGAGGGGGCTGGAATGAAAAACTGTTTTTT
-	-	TRBV4-1	TRBJ2-5	CASSRGGESETQYF	TGCGCCAGCAGCCGCGGAGGCGAGTCAGAGACCCAGTACTTC
-	-	TRBV18	TRBJ2-7	CASSMGRPTSYEQYF	TGTGCCAGCTCTATGGGCCGGCCCACCTCCTACGAGCAGTACTTC
TRBD1	once	TRBV5-1	TRBJ2-7	CASSLRQGMYEQYF	TGCGCCAGCAGCCTACGACAGGGGATGTACGAGCAGTACTTC
TRBD2	-	TRBV4-3	TRBJ2-1	CATAGTSGDEQFF	TGCGCCACCGCCGGGACTAGCGGTGATGAGCAGTTCTTC
TRBD1	-	TRBV10-2	TRBJ1-1	CASTDLRTGKNTEAFF	TGCGCCAGCACCGATTTGAGGACAGGGAAAAACACTGAAGCTTTCTTT
TRBD1	few	TRBV5-1	TRBJ1-1	CASSLGTGGNTEAFF	TGCGCCAGCAGCTTGGGGACAGGGGGAAACACTGAAGCTTTCTTT
TRBD2	-	TRBV7-2	TRBJ2-1	CASSWESSGSNEQFF	TGTGCCAGCAGCTGGGAAAGTAGCGGGAGTAATGAGCAGTTCTTC
TRBD2	few	TRBV6-4	TRBJ2-3	CASSAGTSGTDTQYF	TGTGCCAGCAGTGCCGGGACTAGCGGCACAGATACGCAGTATTTT
-	-	TRBV19	TRBJ2-3	CASSMTGTTDTQYF	TGTGCCAGTAGTATGACAGGCACCACAGATACGCAGTATTTT
TRBD2	once	TRBV7-6	TRBJ2-7	CASSRFSGRITEQYF	TGTGCCAGCAGCCGTTTTAGCGGGAGAATTACCGAGCAGTACTTC
-	-	TRBV7-8	TRBJ2-7	CASSVGFRGQYF	TGTGCCAGCAGCGTAGGATTCCGGGGACAGTACTTC
-	-	TRBV19	TRBJ2-5	CASSSSGYQETQYF	TGTGCCAGTAGTTCCTCAGGGTACCAAGAGACCCAGTACTTC
-	-	TRBV7-6	TRBJ2-3	CASSLPDSHSFTDTQYF	TGTGCCAGCAGCTTACCGGACAGCCATTCCTTCACAGATACGCAGTATTTT
-	-	TRBV5-4	TRBJ2-7	CASSLPGLYEQYF	TGTGCCAGCAGCTTGCCAGGGTTGTACGAGCAGTACTTC
TRBD1	-	TRBV19	TRBJ1-5	CASKLGMDRGGIQPQHF	TGTGCCAGTAAACTAGGAATGGACAGGGGTGGAATTCAGCCCCAGCATTTT
-	once	TRBV13	TRBJ1-1	CASSSTLRRQNTEAFF	TGTGCCAGCAGCTCGACCCTGCGCAGACAGAACACTGAAGCTTTCTTT
TRBD2	few	TRBV4-2	TRBJ2-7	CASSQPGTSDEQYF	TGTGCCAGCAGCCAACCTGGGACTAGCGACGAGCAGTACTTC
-	once	TRBV12-5	TRBJ1-5	CASGQGHDDQPQHF	TGTGCTAGTGGTCAAGGACACGACGATCAGCCCCAGCATTTT
TRBD2	-	TRBV9	TRBJ2-1	CASSVVIAGGQRNEQFF	TGTGCCAGCAGCGTAGTGATAGCGGGAGGGCAAAGGAATGAGCAGTTCTTC
TRBD2	few	TRBV7-9	TRBJ2-1	CSSSLSESGRAHEQFF	TGTTCCAGCAGCTTAAGTGAGAGCGGGAGGGCCCATGAGCAGTTCTTC
-	-	TRBV7-9	TRBJ1-2	CVSSPPGLTYGYTF	TGTGTCAGCAGCCCCCCGGGACTGACATATGGCTACACCTTC
TRBD1	-	TRBV7-9	TRBJ1-2	CASSSEDRVDYGYTF	TGTGCCAGCAGCTCCGAGGACAGGGTTGACTATGGCTACACCTTC
-	-	TRBV13	TRBJ1-4	CASSKQGDEKLFF	TGTGCCAGCAGCAAACAGGGAGATGAAAAACTGTTTTTT
TRBD1	many	TRBV13	TRBJ2-7	CASSLYGTGGQGTRYEQYF	TGTGCCAGCAGCTTATACGGGACAGGGGGCCAGGGCACTAGGTACGAGCAGTACTTC
TRBD2	-	TRBV28	TRBJ2-1	CASISGSSYNEQFF	TGTGCCAGCATAAGCGGGAGCTCCTACAATGAGCAGTTCTTC
-	-	TRBV9	TRBJ2-5	CASSVDGSGETQYF	TGTGCCAGCAGCGTAGACGGGAGTGGAGAGACCCAGTACTTC
-	-	TRBV30	TRBJ2-2	CAWSVSSAGELFF	TGTGCCTGGAGTGTTAGTTCGGCCGGGGAGCTGTTTTTT
TRBD1	-	TRBV7-9	TRBJ1-2	CASIPQQGPMIYGYTF	TGTGCCAGCATACCCCAACAGGGGCCTATGATCTATGGCTACACCTTC
-	few	TRBV25-1	TRBJ1-3	CASSAGEPGNTIYF	TGTGCCAGCAGTGCTGGGGAGCCAGGAAACACCATATATTTT
-	-	TRBV19	TRBJ2-7	CASSWTDRIEQYF	TGTGCCAGTAGTTGGACTGACAGGATCGAGCAGTACTTC
-	few	TRBV29-1	TRBJ1-4	CSVGRGSEEKLFF	TGCAGCGTTGGGAGGGGAAGTGAAGAAAAACTGTTTTTT